These 19 T cell receptor beta chains were all obtained from the same sample, sequenced in a study of cytomegalovirus exposure and HLA in healthy donors. The primer mix had 60 Vbeta and 13 Jbeta primers. Profiling relied on immunoSEQ multiplex PCR, and the TCRdb table lists in-frame clones only, not all of them. Of about 200,000 clones listed, around 75% are singletons. Sequencing input: PBMCs. The source is a woman aged 25-40 years in good health and CMV-seronegative.

V and J are TRBV2 and TRBJ2-1; 15 bases are a match to TRBD2. V gave up 5 bases and J gave up 9 bases; unmatched junction bases: 8. The CDR3 runs 16 residues. Germline V gives CDR1 SNHLY, CDR2 FYNNEI. CDR3 residues: CASSYGTSGRTSEQFF. CDR3 nucleotide sequence: TGTGCCAGCAGTTACGGGACTAGCGGGAGGACTAGTGAGCAGTTCTTC.

The V gene is TRBV9, the J gene TRBJ2-1; D perhaps matches TRBD2 (5 bases). V lost 0 bases, J lost 2 bases, and 12 bases lay in between. The length of the CDR3 is 16 residues. Germline V gives CDR1 SGDLS, CDR2 YYNGEE. CDR3 nucleotide sequence: TGTGCCAGCAGCGTAGATCGGGGAGCGGCCTACAATGAGCAGTTCTTC. Its translation: CASSVDRGAAYNEQFF. Complete variable domain (other parts from reference TRBV9 and TRBJ2-1): DSGVTQTPKHLITATGQRVTLRCSPRSGDLSVYWYQQSLDQGLQFLIQYYNGEERAKGNILERFSAQQFPDLHSELNLSSLELGDSALYFCASSVDRGAAYNEQFFGPGTRLTVL.

This clone has more than one count but fewer than ten. The V and J genes are TRBV25-1 and TRBJ2-5; tentatively, D is TRBD2 (6 bases). The J call is uncertain, as TRBJ2-7 better fits the DNA end. The germline gives CDR1 MGHDK, CDR2 SYGVNS. This CDR3 is built from 14 residues. The CDR3 spells CASSDTGVRYEQYF. The DNA of the CDR3 is TGTGCCAGCAGTGATACGGGGGTTAGATACGAGCAGTACTTC.

The chain joins TRBV15 to TRBJ2-7; 8 nucleotides agree with TRBD1. Germline V lookup: CDR1 LNHNV, CDR2 YYDKDF (reference sequence). V lost 5 bases and J lost 4; bases outside the gene matches: 10. The CDR3 has 15 residues. The CDR3 loop reads CATSPETGERYEQYF. Written as DNA, the CDR3 is TGTGCCACCAGCCCAGAGACAGGGGAACGGTACGAGCAGTACTTC.

V and J are TRBV7-2 and TRBJ2-4; possible D gene TRBD2, 6 bases. The germline V gene encodes CDR1 SGHTA and CDR2 FQGNSA. V lost 1 base, J lost 1 base, and 14 bases lay in between. The CDR3 length is 17 residues. The CDR3 protein is CASSLGRGSVAKNIQYF. The CDR3 DNA sequence: TGTGCCAGCAGCTTAGGTCGGGGGAGTGTCGCCAAAAACATTCAGTACTTC.

The chain carries TRBV2 and TRBJ1-1; D call uncertain. The CDR3 runs 13 residues. The V and J ends lost 10 bases and 0 bases respectively, with 12 bases between them. Per germline, CDR1 SNHLY and CDR2 FYNNEI. CDR3 amino acids: CATRFGLNTEAFF. CDR3 in DNA: TGTGCCACCCGGTTCGGTTTGAACACTGAAGCTTTCTTT.

The rearrangement uses TRBV5-5 and TRBJ2-3, with D tentatively TRBD1 (6 bases). V was trimmed by 4 bases and J by 1 base, leaving 16 bases between them. The CDR3 spans 16 residues. Germline V CDR1 and CDR2: SGHKS, YYEKEE (reference sequence). DNA for the CDR3: TGTGCCAGCAGCCCCAGGGGAGTCTGGGGCACAGATACGCAGTATTTT. Translation gives CASSPRGVWGTDTQYF.

The sample holds a few counts of this clone. The DNA of the CDR3 is TGTGCCAGCAGCGAAAAGGGGTTGTACGGCACTGAAGCTTTCTTT. Translated: CASSEKGLYGTEAFF. V gene TRBV9 combines with J gene TRBJ1-1; the D gene is possibly TRBD1 (5 bases). The germline V gene encodes CDR1 SGDLS and CDR2 YYNGEE. CDR3 length: 15 amino acids. V lost 3 bases to trimming and J lost 4 bases, with 16 bases between them.

This chain connects TRBV18 to TRBJ2-7, with 9 nucleotides matching TRBD2. The CDR3 extends over 15 amino acids. After removal of 3 bases from V and 2 bases from J, the junction contained 5 bases not matched to a gene. Germline V gene data show CDR1 as KGHSH and CDR2 as LQKENI. The CDR3 reads CASSPSAGGPYEQYF. CDR3 nucleotides: TGTGCCAGCTCACCCTCAGCGGGAGGACCCTACGAGCAGTACTTC.

This sequence joins TRBV11-2 and TRBJ1-1; 7 nucleotides align to TRBD1. Germline values: CDR1 SGHAT, CDR2 FQNNGV. The CDR3 extends over 15 amino acids. Losses at the gene ends were 5 bases for V and 0 bases for J; bases not matched to a gene: 6. The DNA of the CDR3 is TGTGCCAGCAGCCTCAGGGACAGCCTGAACACTGAAGCTTTCTTT. Its translation: CASSLRDSLNTEAFF.

The V call is TRBV7-9, the J call TRBJ1-1; D not certain. V lost 7 bases to trimming and J lost 4 bases, with 13 bases between them. The CDR3 is 13 residues long. Germline loops: CDR1 SEHNR, CDR2 FQNEAQ (reference sequence). The chain's CDR3 is CASTPVGGTEAFF. CDR3 in DNA: TGTGCCAGCACCCCCGTCGGCGGCACTGAAGCTTTCTTT.

The rearrangement joins TRBV27 to TRBJ2-2; 8 positions agree with TRBD1. Germline V gene sequence: CDR1 MNHEY, CDR2 SMNVEV (reference sequence). This CDR3 is built from 15 residues. V gave up 5 bases and J gave up 5 bases; unmatched junction bases: 7. CDR3 residues: CASSPIRGQTGELFF. In DNA, the CDR3 is TGTGCCAGCAGTCCTATCAGGGGGCAAACCGGGGAGCTGTTTTTT.

The genes are TRBV7-3 and TRBJ2-5; 7 bases are shared with TRBD2. J lost 4 bases, V lost 5 bases, and 10 bases had no gene match. In germline, CDR1 is SGHTA, CDR2 FQGTGA. This CDR3 is 15 amino acids long. The CDR3 region is CASSTQGGVGETQYF. For the CDR3, the DNA is TGTGCCAGCAGCACTCAGGGAGGGGTAGGAGAGACCCAGTACTTC.

Here the CDR3 reads CASSVAGNNQPQHF. CDR3 bases: TGTGCCAGCAGCGTAGCAGGGAACAATCAGCCCCAGCATTTT. The chain combines TRBV9 with TRBJ1-5, with a weak D call TRBD1 (5 bases). The germline V gene encodes CDR1 SGDLS and CDR2 YYNGEE. This CDR3 comprises 14 residues. Between the trimmed V and J ends, which lost 0 bases and 3 bases, there was a span of 7 bases. The complete variable domain, with remaining parts taken from reference TRBV9 and TRBJ1-5, reads DSGVTQTPKHLITATGQRVTLRCSPRSGDLSVYWYQQSLDQGLQFLIQYYNGEERAKGNILERFSAQQFPDLHSELNLSSLELGDSALYFCASSVAGNNQPQHFGDGTRLSIL.

This chain uses TRBV5-6 with TRBJ2-6; TRBD1 agrees at 7 bases. This CDR3 is built from 18 residues. Germline V CDR1 and CDR2: SGHDT, YYEEEE. V was pared by 2 bases and J by 0 bases, with 8 bases of the junction left unmatched. This CDR3 reads CASSFGDSENSGANVLTF. As DNA, the CDR3 is TGTGCCAGCAGCTTCGGGGACAGCGAAAACTCTGGGGCCAACGTCCTGACTTTC.

This clone was detected only once. The V gene is TRBV29-1, the J gene TRBJ1-2; maybe TRBD1 (5 bases). The CDR3 contains 11 residues. Trimming took off 7 bases at V and 4 bases at J, with 10 bases between the two ends. Per the germline V gene, CDR1 is SQVTM and CDR2 is ANQGSEA. The CDR3 region is CSASTVYGYTF. In nucleotides, the CDR3 is TGCAGCGCCTCGACAGTCTATGGCTACACCTTC.

The chain links TRBV11-3 to TRBJ1-4, with D perhaps matching TRBD1 (5 bases). There are 18 residues in the CDR3. V dropped 3 bases and J dropped 3 bases, with 20 bases sitting between them. In germline, CDR1 is SGHNT, CDR2 YENEEA. CDR3 bases: TGTGCCAGCAGCTTGGGAGGGACCCCTCCGGAGGCTAATGAAAAACTGTTTTTT. Protein sequence: CASSLGGTPPEANEKLFF.

The chain has TRBV6-5 and TRBJ1-1; perhaps TRBD1 as D (6 bases). Germline-derived CDR1 and CDR2 are MNHEY and SVGAGI. The CDR3 loop spans 13 amino acids. V was pared by 6 bases and J by 1 base, with 9 bases between. CDR3 region: CASRLQGNTEAFF. CDR3 nucleotides: TGTGCCAGCAGATTACAGGGGAACACTGAAGCTTTCTTT.

This chain connects TRBV10-3 to TRBJ2-7; 14 positions agree with TRBD2. The trim removed 9 bases at V and 6 bases at J, leaving 7 bases unmatched. CDR1 is ENHRY, CDR2 SYGVKD, per germline. This CDR3 has 14 amino acids. The CDR3 region is CAISPGLAGVEQYF. DNA for the CDR3: TGTGCCATTTCCCCGGGACTAGCGGGAGTCGAGCAGTACTTC.